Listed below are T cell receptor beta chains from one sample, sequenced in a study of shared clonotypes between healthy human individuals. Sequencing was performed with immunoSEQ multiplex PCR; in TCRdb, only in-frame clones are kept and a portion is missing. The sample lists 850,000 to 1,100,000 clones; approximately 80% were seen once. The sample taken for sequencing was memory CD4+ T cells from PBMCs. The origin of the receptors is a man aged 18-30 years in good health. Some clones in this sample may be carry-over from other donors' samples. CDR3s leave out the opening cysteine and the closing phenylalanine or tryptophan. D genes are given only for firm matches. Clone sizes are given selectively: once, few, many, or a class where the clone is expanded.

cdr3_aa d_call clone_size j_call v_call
ASSPQGTGNTIY - - TRBJ1-3 TRBV18
ASSEGQGAYEQY TRBD1 - TRBJ2-7 TRBV6-1
ASSLSEKLF - - TRBJ1-4 TRBV7-2
ASSPQAAEAYGYT - many TRBJ1-2 TRBV19
ASSLETQGSGETQY - - TRBJ2-5 TRBV5-1
ASRQGGANQPQH TRBD1 - TRBJ1-5 TRBV2
ASSTTSGSVYEQF TRBD2 - TRBJ2-1 TRBV6-5
ASSLQGNDQPQH - - TRBJ1-5 TRBV5-1
ASRMGGTQIIQY - - TRBJ2-4 TRBV6-5
ASSPLGTGGAYNEQF TRBD1 - TRBJ2-1 TRBV18
ASSGKALSYEQY - - TRBJ2-7 TRBV7-9
ASSLTEINTGELF - - TRBJ2-2 TRBV5-1
ASSPGTEAF - - TRBJ1-1 TRBV18
ASSLHQGMNTEAF - - TRBJ1-1 TRBV28
ASSRGRVTEAF - - TRBJ1-1 TRBV7-8
ASGSKGLAGTGELF - - TRBJ2-2 TRBV6-6
ASSSAQRTSTDTQY - - TRBJ2-3 TRBV5-1
ASSLVGDIQF - - TRBJ1-4 TRBV13
ASSLRVGVNTEAF - few TRBJ1-1 TRBV27
ASSQTGVRAPLH TRBD1 few TRBJ1-6 TRBV13
ASSLVGQGIGYT - - TRBJ1-2 TRBV11-2
ASSEGRMGGYGYT - - TRBJ1-2 TRBV2
ASSPPGLSTDTQY TRBD2 once TRBJ2-3 TRBV18
SAAREDTQY - - TRBJ2-3 TRBV20-1
ASSGGDRAGNTIY TRBD1 - TRBJ1-3 TRBV2
ASRDWGKTEAF - - TRBJ1-1 TRBV10-2
ASSLLGDNEKLF - - TRBJ1-4 TRBV5-4
ASCKQVQETQY - - TRBJ2-5 TRBV7-3
GGTADMNTEAF - - TRBJ1-1 TRBV2
ASSLGVSSSYEQY - - TRBJ2-7 TRBV5-1
ASSFQGEETQY TRBD1 - TRBJ2-5 TRBV5-1